These 5 T cell receptor beta chains originate from one sample sequenced in a study of T-cell reconstitution after alpha-beta-depleted transplantation in children. Unique molecular identifiers were used to barcode this TCRbeta library. One entry per CDR3 protein, called by TCRdb with MiXCR from the PCR reads. The sample records roughly 16,000 distinct CDR3 sequences, around 11% being singletons. Here the sequenced sample was PBMCs, mostly from graft donor cells, taken 180 days after TCRalphabeta/CD19-depleted stem cell transplant. The receptors shown here come from a boy younger than two who had a stem cell transplant for Wiskott-Aldrich syndrome, so the T cells may come from the graft donor.

The genes are TRBV6-1 and TRBJ1-5; 9 bases agree with TRBD1. CDR1 is MNHNS and CDR2 is SASEGT in the germline V gene. The CDR3 totals 16 residues. V gave up 6 bases and J gave up 0 bases; unmatched junction bases: 6. The CDR3 region is CASSWGQGVSNQPQHF. The CDR3 bases are TGTGCCAGCAGCTGGGGACAGGGAGTTAGCAATCAGCCCCAGCATTTT.

A few counts support this clonotype. The rearrangement joins TRBV6-5 to TRBJ1-2; D might be TRBD1 (6 bases). This CDR3 is built from 12 residues. CDR1 and CDR2 from the germline V gene are MNHEY and SVGAGI. The V gene lost 2 bases and the J gene lost 6 bases, with 7 bases spanning the gap. CDR3 loop: CASSYQGNGYTF. In DNA, the CDR3 is TGTGCCAGCAGTTACCAGGGGAATGGCTACACCTTC.

J is TRBJ2-1 and V is TRBV2, with 9 bases identical to TRBD1. Germline CDR1 SNHLY, CDR2 FYNNEI. This CDR3 contains 16 residues. V gave up 4 bases and J gave up 12 bases; unmatched junction bases: 16. The CDR3 loop is CASSASDRGGTSGQFF. CDR3 bases: TGTGCCAGCAGTGCCTCGGACAGGGGAGGGACAAGTGGGCAGTTCTTC.

This clonotype was observed at least ten times. The chain links TRBV6-2 or TRBV6-3 to TRBJ1-1; D gene ambiguous. Germline V lookup: CDR1 MNHEY, CDR2 SVGEGT. V was pared by 2 bases and J by 1 base, with 11 bases between. This CDR3 comprises 15 residues. The CDR3 region has the DNA TGTGCCAGCAGTTACCAACAGAATCAGAACACTGAAGCTTTCTTT. It yields the protein CASSYQQNQNTEAFF.

This clonotype was picked up many times. The rearrangement links TRBV11-2 to TRBJ2-7, with 12 bases that match TRBD1. J lost 2 bases, V lost 5 bases, and 4 bases had no gene match. This CDR3 comprises 15 residues. Germline V gene sequence: CDR1 SGHAT, CDR2 FQNNGV. The CDR3 sequence: CASSLGTGGAYEQYF. The CDR3 region has the DNA TGTGCCAGCAGCCTAGGGACAGGGGGCGCCTACGAGCAGTACTTC.